The rows below give T cell receptor beta chains drawn from one sample of a study of blood T cell repertoires in COVID-19. Using immunoSEQ multiplex PCR, the repertoire was profiled, and TCRdb retains in-frame clones only, with some absent. This table has 150,000 to 200,000 clones, 90% appearing once. The specimen was peripheral blood. The receptors derive from a man aged 60 to 69 with active or convalescent COVID-19. CDR3s include the opening cysteine and the closing phenylalanine or tryptophan. Fields, in order: D gene, J gene, CDR3 length, clone size, V gene, CDR3 protein, CDR3 DNA. D genes are given only for firm matches. Clone size is not always given. Where it is, it says once, few, many or a class for expanded clones.

D gene: -
J gene: TRBJ1-2
CDR3 length: 14
clone size: -
V gene: TRBV6-5
CDR3 protein: CASRSDPGFYGYTF
CDR3 DNA: TGTGCCAGCAGGTCGGACCCGGGGTTCTATGGCTACACCTTC

D gene: TRBD2
J gene: TRBJ2-1
CDR3 length: 15
clone size: -
V gene: TRBV6-2/TRBV6-3
CDR3 protein: CASSPPGLAYNEQFF
CDR3 DNA: TGTGCCAGCAGTCCGCCGGGACTAGCCTACAATGAGCAGTTCTTC

D gene: -
J gene: TRBJ1-1
CDR3 length: 13
clone size: once
V gene: TRBV6-5
CDR3 protein: CASSPPGNTEAFF
CDR3 DNA: TGTGCCAGCAGCCCCCCAGGGAACACTGAAGCTTTCTTT

D gene: -
J gene: TRBJ2-3
CDR3 length: 12
clone size: -
V gene: TRBV29-1
CDR3 protein: CSVLGGADTQYF
CDR3 DNA: TGCAGCGTTCTTGGGGGCGCAGATACGCAGTATTTT

D gene: -
J gene: TRBJ1-2
CDR3 length: 13
clone size: -
V gene: TRBV10-3
CDR3 protein: CAISESGAEGYTF
CDR3 DNA: TGTGCCATCAGTGAGTCAGGGGCTGAGGGCTACACCTTC

D gene: -
J gene: TRBJ2-3
CDR3 length: 16
clone size: -
V gene: TRBV7-2
CDR3 protein: CASSAFGGSLTDTQYF
CDR3 DNA: TGTGCCAGCAGCGCGTTTGGTGGGAGTTTGACAGATACGCAGTATTTT

D gene: TRBD1
J gene: TRBJ1-3
CDR3 length: 16
clone size: -
V gene: TRBV18
CDR3 protein: CASSPSTGGEGNTIYF
CDR3 DNA: TGTGCCAGCTCACCCTCGACAGGGGGCGAGGGAAACACCATATATTTT

D gene: -
J gene: TRBJ2-7
CDR3 length: 14
clone size: -
V gene: TRBV14
CDR3 protein: CASSQDHPGYEQYF
CDR3 DNA: TGTGCCAGCAGCCAAGATCACCCCGGGTACGAGCAGTACTTC

D gene: -
J gene: TRBJ1-2
CDR3 length: 14
clone size: -
V gene: TRBV5-8
CDR3 protein: CASSLATINYGYTF
CDR3 DNA: TGTGCCAGCAGCTTGGCCACAATAAACTATGGCTACACCTTC

D gene: -
J gene: TRBJ1-1
CDR3 length: 12
clone size: -
V gene: TRBV28
CDR3 protein: CASSLQDTEAFF
CDR3 DNA: TGTGCCAGCAGTTTGCAGGACACTGAAGCTTTCTTT

D gene: -
J gene: TRBJ2-5
CDR3 length: 13
clone size: -
V gene: TRBV12-5
CDR3 protein: CASGSGLVGDQYF
CDR3 DNA: TGTGCTAGTGGTTCGGGACTGGTCGGGGACCAGTACTTC

D gene: TRBD1
J gene: TRBJ1-5
CDR3 length: 16
clone size: -
V gene: TRBV6-1
CDR3 protein: CASSEGTGGSNQPQHF
CDR3 DNA: TGTGCCAGCAGTGAAGGGACAGGGGGAAGCAATCAGCCCCAGCATTTT

D gene: -
J gene: TRBJ1-5
CDR3 length: 15
clone size: -
V gene: TRBV7-8
CDR3 protein: CASSLGAYSNQPQHF
CDR3 DNA: TGTGCCAGCAGCTTAGGGGCGTATAGCAATCAGCCCCAGCATTTT

D gene: TRBD2
J gene: TRBJ2-1
CDR3 length: 15
clone size: -
V gene: TRBV7-7
CDR3 protein: CASSLGGTSYNEQFF
CDR3 DNA: TGTGCCAGCAGCTTAGGTGGGACTAGCTACAATGAGCAGTTCTTC

D gene: TRBD2
J gene: TRBJ2-2
CDR3 length: 17
clone size: -
V gene: TRBV5-1
CDR3 protein: CASSLGLLAGPSGELFF
CDR3 DNA: TGCGCCAGCAGCTTGGGGTTACTAGCGGGACCTTCCGGGGAGCTGTTTTTT

D gene: TRBD1
J gene: TRBJ1-2
CDR3 length: 14
clone size: -
V gene: TRBV11-2
CDR3 protein: CASSPGQGPYGYTF
CDR3 DNA: TGTGCCAGCAGCCCAGGACAGGGACCCTATGGCTACACCTTC

D gene: -
J gene: TRBJ2-7
CDR3 length: 13
clone size: once
V gene: TRBV19
CDR3 protein: CASSMDSGYEQYF
CDR3 DNA: TGTGCCAGTAGTATGGACTCTGGATACGAGCAGTACTTC

D gene: -
J gene: TRBJ1-1
CDR3 length: 13
clone size: -
V gene: TRBV6-5
CDR3 protein: CASRKGENTEAFF
CDR3 DNA: TGTGCCAGCAGGAAAGGGGAGAACACTGAAGCTTTCTTT

D gene: TRBD1
J gene: TRBJ1-1
CDR3 length: 16
clone size: -
V gene: TRBV5-1
CDR3 protein: CASSPGTGVLNTEAFF
CDR3 DNA: TGCGCCAGCAGCCCAGGGACAGGGGTGCTGAACACTGAAGCTTTCTTT

D gene: -
J gene: TRBJ1-2
CDR3 length: 14
clone size: -
V gene: TRBV5-4
CDR3 protein: CASSLGRGPYGYTF
CDR3 DNA: TGTGCCAGCAGCTTGGGCAGGGGACCCTATGGCTACACCTTC

D gene: -
J gene: TRBJ1-6
CDR3 length: 14
clone size: -
V gene: TRBV2
CDR3 protein: CASRSRGGSSPLHF
CDR3 DNA: TGTGCCAGCAGATCGAGGGGGGGAAGTTCACCCCTCCACTTT

D gene: TRBD1
J gene: TRBJ1-2
CDR3 length: 12
clone size: -
V gene: TRBV11-1
CDR3 protein: CASSRDRDGYTF
CDR3 DNA: TGTGCCAGCAGCCGGGACAGAGATGGCTACACCTTC

D gene: -
J gene: TRBJ1-5
CDR3 length: 14
clone size: -
V gene: TRBV6-2/TRBV6-3
CDR3 protein: CASSYLYSNQPQHF
CDR3 DNA: TGTGCCAGCAGTTATCTTTATAGCAATCAGCCCCAGCATTTT

D gene: -
J gene: TRBJ1-2
CDR3 length: 15
clone size: -
V gene: TRBV7-2
CDR3 protein: CASSPLLAGADGYTF
CDR3 DNA: TGTGCCAGCAGCCCCCTCCTCGCAGGGGCCGATGGCTACACCTTC

D gene: TRBD2
J gene: TRBJ2-3
CDR3 length: 14
clone size: -
V gene: TRBV5-1
CDR3 protein: CASNPLAGPDTQYF
CDR3 DNA: TGCGCCAGCAATCCACTAGCGGGACCAGATACGCAGTATTTT

D gene: -
J gene: TRBJ2-5
CDR3 length: 16
clone size: -
V gene: TRBV28
CDR3 protein: CASSLFLGGSAETQYF
CDR3 DNA: TGTGCCAGCAGTTTATTTCTGGGGGGATCGGCGGAGACCCAGTACTTC

D gene: TRBD1
J gene: TRBJ1-2
CDR3 length: 14
clone size: -
V gene: TRBV7-9
CDR3 protein: CASSLGQGAYGYTF
CDR3 DNA: TGTGCCAGCAGCTTAGGGCAGGGGGCCTATGGCTACACCTTC

D gene: -
J gene: TRBJ2-5
CDR3 length: 14
clone size: -
V gene: TRBV5-1
CDR3 protein: CASSLQGTVETQYF
CDR3 DNA: TGCGCCAGCAGCTTGCAGGGCACCGTGGAGACCCAGTACTTC

D gene: -
J gene: TRBJ2-6
CDR3 length: 16
clone size: -
V gene: TRBV19
CDR3 protein: CASSILAGAGANVLTF
CDR3 DNA: TGTGCCAGTAGTATCCTGGCAGGTGCGGGGGCCAACGTCCTGACTTTC

D gene: -
J gene: TRBJ1-4
CDR3 length: 15
clone size: -
V gene: TRBV11-2
CDR3 protein: CASSLGTADNEKLFF
CDR3 DNA: TGTGCCAGCAGCTTAGGGACAGCAGATAATGAAAAACTGTTTTTT

D gene: TRBD1
J gene: TRBJ1-3
CDR3 length: 16
clone size: -
V gene: TRBV3-1/TRBV3-2
CDR3 protein: CASSHNRGRRGNTIYF
CDR3 DNA: TGTGCCAGCAGCCATAACAGGGGGCGGCGAGGAAACACCATATATTTT

D gene: TRBD2
J gene: TRBJ2-1
CDR3 length: 17
clone size: -
V gene: TRBV5-8
CDR3 protein: CASTRTSGRSSYNEQFF
CDR3 DNA: TGTGCCAGCACCCGGACTAGCGGTCGATCCTCCTACAATGAGCAGTTCTTC

D gene: -
J gene: TRBJ1-1
CDR3 length: 14
clone size: -
V gene: TRBV7-2
CDR3 protein: CASSLGHTNTEAFF
CDR3 DNA: TGTGCCAGCAGCCTGGGACATACGAACACTGAAGCTTTCTTT